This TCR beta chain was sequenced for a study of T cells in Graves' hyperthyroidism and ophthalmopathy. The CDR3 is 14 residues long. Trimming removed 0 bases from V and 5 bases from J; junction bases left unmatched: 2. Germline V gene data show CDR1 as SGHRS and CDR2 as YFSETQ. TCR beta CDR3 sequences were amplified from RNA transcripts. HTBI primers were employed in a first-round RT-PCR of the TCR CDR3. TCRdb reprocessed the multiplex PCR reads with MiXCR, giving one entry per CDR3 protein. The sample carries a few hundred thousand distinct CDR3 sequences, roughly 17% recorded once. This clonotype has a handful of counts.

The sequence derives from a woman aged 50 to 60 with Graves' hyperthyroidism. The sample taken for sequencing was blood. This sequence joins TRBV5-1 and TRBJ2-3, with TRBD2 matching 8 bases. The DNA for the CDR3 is TGCGCCAGCAGCTTGGCCCTAGCGGGAGATACGCAGTATTTT. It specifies CASSLALAGDTQYF.